Sequencing of this TCR beta chain was carried out in a study of T cells in Graves' hyperthyroidism and ophthalmopathy. Points from the study as a whole: Most clonotypes expanded in the thyroid (above 0.001) were also present in blood. By a 13 V-J model, ophthalmopathy was set apart from stable hyperthyroidism.

There were TCR beta CDR3 regions amplified from RNA transcripts. In the first-round RT-PCR of the TCR CDR3, the HTBI primer set was used. TCRdb passed the multiplex PCR reads through MiXCR, listing each CDR3 protein once. The profile covers roughly 400,000 distinct CDR3 sequences, with 11% to 15% appearing a single time and under 30% taken by the ten largest. Ten or more counts support this clonotype. The antigen is undetermined. This CDR3 region has 17 residues. Germline V gene sequence: CDR1 SEHNR, CDR2 FQNEAQ (reference sequence). J was trimmed by 7 bases and V by 2 bases; bases with no gene match: 13.

The rearrangement joins TRBV7-9 to TRBJ2-1, with 8 bases lining up with TRBD2. This sequence originates from a man aged 45-60 years with Graves' ophthalmopathy. The sample comprised blood. CDR3 sequence: CASSLYMASGLRNEQFF. As DNA, the CDR3 is TGTGCCAGCAGCTTATACATGGCTAGCGGGTTAAGGAATGAGCAGTTCTTC.